These 20 T cell receptor beta chains came from one sample sequenced in a study of blood T cell repertoires in COVID-19. TCRdb's table, derived via immunoSEQ multiplex PCR, lists solely in-frame clones and lacks some. This sample yields roughly 410,000 clones, of which about 87% are seen a single time; about 2.3% belongs to the top ten. Sequencing input: peripheral blood. These receptors were collected from a woman aged 55-70 years with COVID-19, enrolled during active disease.

The chain combines TRBV13 with TRBJ2-1; weak D call: TRBD1 (5 bases). The CDR3 is 11 residues long. Trimming cost V 9 bases and J 8 bases, with 11 bases left between them. Germline V gene sequence: CDR1 PRHDT, CDR2 FYEKMQ (reference sequence). The CDR3 sequence: CASLGVDEQFF. The CDR3 DNA follows: TGTGCCAGTTTAGGGGTGGATGAGCAGTTCTTC. Full variable domain (remainder filled in from reference TRBV13 and TRBJ2-1): AAGVIQSPRHLIKEKRETATLKCYPIPRHDTVYWYQQGPGQDPQFLISFYEKMQSDKGSIPDRFSAQQFSDYHSELNMSSLELGDSALYFCASLGVDEQFFGPGTRLTVL.

The V and J genes are TRBV5-5 and TRBJ1-1; D not resolved. V gave up 0 bases and J gave up 8 bases, with 11 bases separating them. This CDR3 contains 13 residues. Germline V gene lookup returns CDR1 SGHKS and CDR2 YYEKEE (reference sequence). CDR3 region: CASSLGGGLEAFF. CDR3 bases: TGTGCCAGCAGCTTGGGGGGAGGACTAGAAGCTTTCTTT.

This clone was counted once. The V and J genes are TRBV3-1 (or the pseudogene TRBV3-2) and TRBJ2-2; 7 nucleotides align to TRBD1. The V segment lost 3 bases and the J segment 7 bases; nucleotides outside the gene matches: 2. Per germline, CDR1 LGHDT and CDR2 YNNKEL (reference sequence). This CDR3 is built from 13 residues. CDR3: CASSHRGFGELFF. The CDR3 DNA follows: TGTGCCAGCAGCCACAGGGGGTTCGGGGAGCTGTTTTTT.

The chain couples TRBV5-4 to TRBJ1-5; no definite D call. The length of the CDR3 is 13 residues. V was trimmed by 0 bases and J by 2 bases, leaving 3 bases between them. The V gene's germline CDR1 is SGHNT and CDR2 YYREEE (reference sequence). CDR3 residues: CASSLAGNQPQHF. The CDR3 nucleotides read TGTGCCAGCAGCTTGGCAGGCAATCAGCCCCAGCATTTT.

This chain uses TRBV11-3 with TRBJ2-2, with a tentative D call TRBD1 (6 bases). Germline lookup yields CDR1 SGHNT and CDR2 YENEEA. V lost 2 bases and J 7 bases, leaving 14 bases between the germline ends. This CDR3 region has 15 residues. The CDR3 reads CASSLLRAGDGELFF. In DNA form, the CDR3 reads TGTGCCAGCAGCTTACTCCGGGCAGGGGACGGGGAGCTGTTTTTT.

The chain is built from TRBV20-1 and TRBJ2-1, with 7 bases aligning to TRBD1. With V trimmed by 3 bases and J by 0 bases, 8 bases remained unmatched. This CDR3 has 16 residues. Germline CDR1 is DFQATT and CDR2 is SNEGSKA (reference sequence). The CDR3 nucleotides are TGCAGTGCTAGTAGCCGGCAGGGGGACTCCTACAATGAGCAGTTCTTC. Translation: CSASSRQGDSYNEQFF.

A remark on this clone: This specimen includes other DNA sequences encoding the same CDR3. The chain joins TRBV7-9 to TRBJ1-2, with D perhaps matching TRBD1 (6 bases). This CDR3 spans 16 amino acids. CDR1 is SEHNR and CDR2 is FQNEAQ in the germline V gene (reference sequence). Trimming stripped 1 base from V and 4 bases from J, with 16 bases between. Here the CDR3 reads CASSLGRGARGYGYTF. The CDR3 region has the DNA TGTGCCAGCAGCTTAGGCCGGGGGGCGCGAGGCTATGGCTACACCTTC. Complete variable domain (other parts from reference TRBV7-9 and TRBJ1-2): DTGVSQNPRHKITKRGQNVTFRCDPISEHNRLYWYRQTLGQGPEFLTYFQNEAQLEKSRLLSDRFSAERPKGSFSTLEIQRTEQGDSAMYLCASSLGRGARGYGYTFGSGTRLTVV.

The CDR3 DNA is TGTGCCAGCAGCGCCGCCGGACAGGGCTATGGCTACACCTTC. It is translated as CASSAAGQGYGYTF. This chain links TRBV6-5 with TRBJ1-2; 8 nucleotides match TRBD1. The CDR3 spans 14 residues. Per germline, CDR1 MNHEY and CDR2 SVGAGI. Trimming at V came to 6 bases and at J to 4 bases, leaving 7 bases not matched to a gene.

This chain links TRBV5-4 with TRBJ1-6, with D perhaps TRBD1 (6 bases). V was trimmed by 0 bases and J by 10 bases, leaving 11 bases between them. The CDR3 is 14 amino acids. CDR1 and CDR2 (germline): SGHNT, YYREEE (reference sequence). CDR3 coding DNA: TGTGCCAGCAGCTTGGACAGGGTCGGGTCACCCCTCCACTTT. Translation gives CASSLDRVGSPLHF.

The genes are TRBV12-3 or TRBV12-4 and TRBJ1-2; 7 bases line up with TRBD1. The CDR3 contains 13 residues. The V and J ends lost 2 bases and 3 bases, in that order; junction bases with no gene match: 0. CDR3 residues: CASSLQGDYGYTF. In nucleotides, the CDR3 is TGTGCCAGCAGTTTACAGGGGGACTATGGCTACACCTTC.

The rearrangement joins TRBV5-5 to TRBJ1-2; no definite D call. Germline loops: CDR1 SGHKS, CDR2 YYEKEE (reference sequence). Deletions cut 2 bases from V and 0 bases from J, with 14 bases between. The CDR3 contains 16 residues. The CDR3 sequence is CASSLAIQSANYGYTF. The DNA of the CDR3 is TGTGCCAGCAGCTTAGCCATTCAATCGGCTAACTATGGCTACACCTTC.

The chain combines TRBV5-1 with TRBJ1-4; D remains ambiguous. The V end was cut by 7 bases, the J end by 4 bases, with 20 bases between. The CDR3 length is 16 residues. Germline CDR1 SGHRS, CDR2 YFSETQ. In DNA form, the CDR3 reads TGCGCCAGCCGCCTGGGAACGAGCGGGTATAATGAAAAACTGTTTTTT. Translation gives CASRLGTSGYNEKLFF. Based on the CDR3 plus reference TRBV5-1 and TRBJ1-4, the full variable domain is KAGVTQTPRYLIKTRGQQVTLSCSPISGHRSVSWYQQTPGQGLQFLFEYFSETQRNKGNFPGRFSGRQFSNSRSEMNVSTLELGDSALYLCASRLGTSGYNEKLFFGSGTQLSVL.

This chain joins TRBV4-1 and TRBJ2-3; 8 bases match TRBD2. The trim removed 5 bases at V and 4 bases at J, leaving 5 bases unmatched. The germline V gene has CDR1 MGHRA and CDR2 YSYEKL. The CDR3 has 14 residues. The DNA for the CDR3 is TGCGCCAGCAGCATCCCGGGGGGGGCAGATACGCAGTATTTT. Its translation is CASSIPGGADTQYF.

The chain recombines TRBV18 with TRBJ1-4; D is perhaps TRBD1 (6 bases). V shed 3 bases and J shed 8 bases, with 16 bases lying between them. This CDR3 has 15 residues. Per germline, CDR1 KGHSH and CDR2 LQKENI. CDR3 nucleotides: TGTGCCAGCTCACCTTTGGACAGCCCCTTGGAAAAACTGTTTTTT. Translated, it gives CASSPLDSPLEKLFF.

The chain links TRBV27 to TRBJ1-2; 9 nucleotides agree with TRBD1. Germline-derived CDR1 and CDR2 are MNHEY and SMNVEV (reference sequence). V lost 3 bases to trimming and J lost 4 bases; unmatched junction nucleotides: 9. This CDR3 has 16 amino acids. This chain's CDR3 is CASSFKQGALGYGYTF. The CDR3 DNA reads TGTGCCAGCAGTTTTAAACAGGGGGCGCTCGGCTATGGCTACACCTTC.

The rearrangement uses TRBV19 and TRBJ1-3; maybe TRBD1 (6 bases). Germline-derived CDR1 and CDR2 are LNHDA and SQIVND (reference sequence). The CDR3 loop spans 15 amino acids. Trimming stripped 2 bases from V and 0 bases from J, with 8 bases between. CDR3 coding DNA: TGTGCCAGTAGTATAACGACAGGCTCTGGAAACACCATATATTTT. Amino acid sequence: CASSITTGSGNTIYF.

About this clone itself: This same CDR3 is encoded by further DNA sequences in the sample. The chain uses TRBV30 and TRBJ1-5; no definite D call. This CDR3 is built from 13 residues. The V and J ends lost 0 bases and 2 bases respectively, with 5 bases between them. Germline V lookup: CDR1 GTSNPN, CDR2 SVGIG (reference sequence). CDR3 bases: TGTGCCTGGAGTGTACGGGGCAATCAGCCCCAGCATTTT. Amino acid sequence: CAWSVRGNQPQHF.

The rearrangement joins TRBV11-2 to TRBJ2-7; D is uncertain. The V gene's germline CDR1 is SGHAT and CDR2 FQNNGV. The CDR3 runs 15 residues. Trimming cost V 5 bases and J 0 bases, with 14 bases left between them. The CDR3 DNA reads as TGTGCCAGCAGCCGACTGCTTGCCCCCTCCTACGAGCAGTACTTC. Protein product: CASSRLLAPSYEQYF.

This clone was seen only a few times. The V call is TRBV7-9, the J call TRBJ1-5; the match to TRBD1 covers 8 bases. The CDR3 runs 14 residues. CDR1 is SEHNR, CDR2 FQNEAQ, per germline (reference sequence). V dropped 3 bases and J dropped 3; count of bases not matched to a gene: 1. The CDR3 coding sequence is TGTGCCAGCAGCTTGGACAGGGACAATCAGCCCCAGCATTTT. This translates into CASSLDRDNQPQHF.

The chain has TRBV11-2 and TRBJ2-7; 9 bases agree with TRBD1. The CDR3 is made up of 14 amino acids. Germline CDR1 SGHAT, CDR2 FQNNGV. V was pared by 4 bases and J by 6 bases, with 7 bases of the junction left unmatched. Here the CDR3 DNA reads TGTGCCAGCAGCTCCCCGGGACAGGGCCCCGAGCAGTACTTC. This sequence encodes CASSSPGQGPEQYF.